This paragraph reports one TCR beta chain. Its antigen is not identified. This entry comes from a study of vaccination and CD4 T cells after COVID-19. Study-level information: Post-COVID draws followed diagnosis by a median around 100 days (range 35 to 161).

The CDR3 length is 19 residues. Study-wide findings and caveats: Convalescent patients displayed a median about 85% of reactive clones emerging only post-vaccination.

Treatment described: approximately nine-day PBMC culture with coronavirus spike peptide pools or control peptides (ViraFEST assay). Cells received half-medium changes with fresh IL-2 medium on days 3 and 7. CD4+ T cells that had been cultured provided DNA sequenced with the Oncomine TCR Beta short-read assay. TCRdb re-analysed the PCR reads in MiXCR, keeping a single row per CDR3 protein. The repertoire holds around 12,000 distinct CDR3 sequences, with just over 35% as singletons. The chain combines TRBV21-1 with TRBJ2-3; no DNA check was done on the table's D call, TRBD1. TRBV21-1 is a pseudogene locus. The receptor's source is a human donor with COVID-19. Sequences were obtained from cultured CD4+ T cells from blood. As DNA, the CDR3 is TGTGCCAGCAGCAAAGGTTTTCGTTTGGGTCAGGGGTACACAGATACGCAGTATTTT. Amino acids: CASSKGFRLGQGYTDTQYF.